These 22 T cell receptor beta chains were all obtained from the same sample, sequenced in a study of cytomegalovirus exposure and HLA in healthy donors. The PCR had 60 Vbeta and 13 Jbeta primers. Generated by immunoSEQ multiplex PCR, the TCRdb table keeps only in-frame clones and is missing some. The sample lists approximately 220,000 clones; 75% to 80% were seen once. Sequences were obtained from PBMCs. The receptors originated from a male donor in good health and CMV-seronegative.

This chain links TRBV6-5 with TRBJ2-5; the D gene is possibly TRBD2 (5 bases). The CDR3 consists of 12 residues. Trimming removed 1 base from V and 7 bases from J, with 7 bases in between. CDR1 MNHEY and CDR2 SVGAGI come from the germline V gene. CDR3: CASSYFEGTQYF. As DNA, the CDR3 is TGTGCCAGCAGTTACTTCGAGGGGACCCAGTACTTC.

The V gene is TRBV9, the J gene TRBJ1-2; 8 bases are a match to TRBD1. The CDR3 has 12 amino acids. The junction had 7 bases not matched to a gene; V was cut back by 7 bases and J by 8 bases. Germline V gene data show CDR1 as SGDLS and CDR2 as YYNGEE. CDR3: CASEVAGGGYTF. As DNA, the CDR3 is TGTGCCAGCGAGGTGGCAGGGGGCGGCTACACCTTC.

The chain uses TRBV27 and TRBJ2-5, with D tentatively TRBD1 (5 bases). Germline lookup yields CDR1 MNHEY and CDR2 SMNVEV (reference sequence). V gave up 5 bases and J gave up 2 bases, with 15 bases separating them. This CDR3 comprises 15 residues. The CDR3 loop reads CASSRLTGQQETQYF. The CDR3 nucleotides are TGTGCCAGCAGTCGACTCACCGGACAACAAGAGACCCAGTACTTC.

The chain has TRBV28 and TRBJ1-1; possible D gene TRBD1, 5 bases. V lost 4 bases to trimming and J lost 7 bases, with 10 bases between them. Germline V gene sequence: CDR1 MDHEN, CDR2 SYDVKM. This CDR3 is built from 12 residues. CDR3 protein: CASSSQTGEAFF. CDR3 DNA: TGTGCCAGCAGTTCTCAAACAGGTGAAGCTTTCTTT.

The chain carries TRBV28 and TRBJ1-2; unclear D gene. The ends were cut back, 5 bases at V and 2 bases at J, with 12 bases in the middle. The V gene's germline CDR1 is MDHEN and CDR2 SYDVKM. The CDR3 consists of 14 residues. CDR3 in DNA: TGTGCCAGCAGTCCGCGGAGAAGAAACTATGGCTACACCTTC. Protein sequence: CASSPRRRNYGYTF.

This clone has only one observation. The V call is TRBV7-9, the J call TRBJ1-2, with a weak D call TRBD1 (6 bases). The CDR3 is 15 amino acids. The germline V gene has CDR1 SEHNR and CDR2 FQNEAQ (reference sequence). The V end was cut by 2 bases, the J end by 6 bases, with 16 bases between. In DNA form, the CDR3 reads TGTGCCAGCAGCTTACCATCGGACAGCTTGGATGGCTACACCTTC. Amino acid sequence: CASSLPSDSLDGYTF. Drawing the rest from reference TRBV7-9 and TRBJ1-2, the complete variable domain is DTGVSQNPRHKITKRGQNVTFRCDPISEHNRLYWYRQTLGQGPEFLTYFQNEAQLEKSRLLSDRFSAERPKGSFSTLEIQRTEQGDSAMYLCASSLPSDSLDGYTFGSGTRLTVV.

This clone was recorded a few times. V is TRBV6-6 and J is TRBJ2-2; unclear D gene. V was shortened by 7 bases and J by 2 bases, with 5 bases between the two germline ends. The germline gives CDR1 MNHNY, CDR2 SVGAGI (reference sequence). The CDR3 covers 12 residues. CDR3 bases: TGTGCCAGCACCCGTAACACCGGGGAGCTGTTTTTT. This codes for CASTRNTGELFF.

This rearrangement joins TRBV10-3 to TRBJ2-7; 7 bases fit TRBD1. The germline CDR1 and CDR2 sequences are ENHRY and SYGVKD. There are 13 residues in the CDR3. V was clipped by 7 bases and J by 2 bases; unmatched bases: 5. CDR3 DNA sequence: TGTGCCATCAAAGGGACAGATACCTACGAGCAGTACTTC. The encoded protein is CAIKGTDTYEQYF.

The V and J genes are TRBV7-3 and TRBJ2-2; 9 nucleotides agree with TRBD2. J gave up 0 bases and V 5 bases, and 4 bases lay outside the gene matches. Germline-derived CDR1 and CDR2 are SGHTA and FQGTGA. The CDR3 extends over 16 amino acids. The chain's CDR3 is CASSIVAGANTGELFF. DNA of the CDR3: TGTGCCAGCAGCATTGTAGCGGGGGCGAACACCGGGGAGCTGTTTTTT.

The J gene is TRBJ1-2, the V gene TRBV6-5; 9 bases fit TRBD1. The germline gives CDR1 MNHEY, CDR2 SVGAGI. V lost 2 bases, J lost 3 bases, and 7 bases stayed unmatched. This CDR3 is built from 16 residues. CDR3 in DNA: TGTGCCAGCAGTTACGATTTGACAGGGGGTGACTATGGCTACACCTTC. It codes for CASSYDLTGGDYGYTF.

The genes are TRBV7-2 and TRBJ2-1; weak D call: TRBD2 (5 bases). CDR1 and CDR2 (germline): SGHTA, FQGNSA. The V gene lost 1 base and the J gene lost 9 bases, with 10 bases spanning the gap. This CDR3 has 13 residues. This CDR3 reads CASSLELAGEQFF. DNA of the CDR3: TGTGCCAGCAGCTTAGAGCTAGCAGGTGAGCAGTTCTTC. The variable domain in full, completed from reference TRBV7-2 and TRBJ2-1, reads GAGVSQSPSNKVTEKGKDVELRCDPISGHTALYWYRQSLGQGLEFLIYFQGNSAPDKSGLPSDRFSAERTGGSVSTLTIQRTQQEDSAVYLCASSLELAGEQFFGPGTRLTVL.

The chain uses TRBV15 and TRBJ2-2; D possibly corresponds to TRBD2 (6 bases). Germline values: CDR1 LNHNV, CDR2 YYDKDF (reference sequence). This CDR3 is built from 19 residues. V dropped 0 bases and J dropped 6 bases, with 23 bases sitting between them. The CDR3 bases are TGTGCCACCAGCAGAGAGGACGGGACTCCCAGGGCTATCGCCGGGGAGCTGTTTTTT. It codes for CATSREDGTPRAIAGELFF. Supplemented by reference TRBV15 and TRBJ2-2, the full variable domain reads DAMVIQNPRYQVTQFGKPVTLSCSQTLNHNVMYWYQQKSSQAPKLLFHYYDKDFNNEADTPDNFQSRRPNTSFCFLDIRSPGLGDTAMYLCATSREDGTPRAIAGELFFGEGSRLTVL.

The chain carries TRBV11-3 and TRBJ2-5, with TRBD1 matching 7 bases. J gave up 4 bases and V 5 bases, and 4 bases lay outside the gene matches. Looked up from germline, CDR1 is SGHNT and CDR2 is YENEEA. CDR3 length: 13 residues. The CDR3 DNA is TGTGCCAGCAGCGAAGGGACAGTAGAGACCCAGTACTTC. This encodes CASSEGTVETQYF.

The genes are TRBV7-9 and TRBJ2-3; 7 bases are shared with TRBD1. Losses at the gene ends were 5 bases for V and 3 bases for J; bases not matched to a gene: 5. Germline lookup yields CDR1 SEHNR and CDR2 FQNEAQ (reference sequence). The CDR3 is made up of 14 amino acids. CDR3 sequence (DNA): TGTGCCAGCAGCCAAGGGGGCGCAACAGATACGCAGTATTTT. This sequence encodes CASSQGGATDTQYF. Filled out from reference TRBV7-9 and TRBJ2-3, the complete variable domain reads DTGVSQNPRHKITKRGQNVTFRCDPISEHNRLYWYRQTLGQGPEFLTYFQNEAQLEKSRLLSDRFSAERPKGSFSTLEIQRTEQGDSAMYLCASSQGGATDTQYFGPGTRLTVL.

The chain employs TRBV9 and TRBJ2-7; a possible D gene is TRBD2 (7 bases). CDR3 length: 16 amino acids. Trimming took 3 bases from V and 4 from J, leaving 20 bases between them. Germline V gives CDR1 SGDLS, CDR2 YYNGEE. This CDR3 reads CASSGGEGGTPYEQYF. In DNA, the CDR3 is TGTGCCAGCAGCGGGGGGGAGGGGGGGACCCCGTACGAGCAGTACTTC.

This clone was seen a handful of times. Other DNA sequences from this sample encode an identical CDR3 as well. The V gene is TRBV9, the J gene TRBJ1-2; 9 bases fit TRBD1. The V segment lost 3 bases and the J segment 6 bases; nucleotides outside the gene matches: 6. The germline gives CDR1 SGDLS, CDR2 YYNGEE. The CDR3 runs 14 residues. Here the CDR3 reads CASSAQQGADGYTF. CDR3 DNA: TGTGCCAGCAGCGCCCAACAGGGGGCGGATGGCTACACCTTC.

The genes are TRBV27 and TRBJ1-1, with D possibly being TRBD1 (5 bases). V lost 3 bases and J 9 bases, leaving 11 bases between the germline ends. The germline gives CDR1 MNHEY, CDR2 SMNVEV (reference sequence). The CDR3 covers 12 residues. The CDR3 is CASSLQGTQAFF. The CDR3 nucleotides are TGTGCCAGCAGTTTGCAGGGTACCCAAGCTTTCTTT.

This clone was seen only a few times. This sample includes further DNA sequences coding for the same CDR3. The gene calls are TRBV5-1 and TRBJ2-7; 8 bases line up with TRBD1. Germline CDR1 is SGHRS and CDR2 is YFSETQ. J was trimmed by 2 bases and V by 4 bases; bases with no gene match: 5. This CDR3 comprises 14 residues. CDR3 loop: CASSPGQGAYEQYF. For the CDR3, the DNA is TGCGCCAGCAGCCCCGGACAGGGCGCCTACGAGCAGTACTTC.

A word on this clone: This CDR3 is also generated by other DNA sequences in the sample. The chain recombines TRBV13 with TRBJ2-2; D gene ambiguous. Trimming cost V 0 bases and J 6 bases, with 11 bases left between them. The CDR3 covers 15 residues. CDR1 is PRHDT, CDR2 FYEKMQ, per germline (reference sequence). Here the CDR3 reads CASSLGAGTAGELFF. The CDR3 DNA reads as TGTGCCAGCAGCTTAGGAGCAGGAACGGCCGGGGAGCTGTTTTTT.

The chain joins TRBV15 to TRBJ1-2; 7 bases line up with TRBD1. Germline-derived CDR1 and CDR2 are LNHNV and YYDKDF (reference sequence). Germline trimming cut 1 base from V and 4 bases from J; bases unmatched to any gene: 6. The CDR3 is 15 residues long. The CDR3 protein is CATSRAAGTAYGYTF. The CDR3, as DNA: TGTGCCACCAGCAGAGCCGCCGGGACAGCCTATGGCTACACCTTC.

V usage is TRBV5-6 and J usage is TRBJ2-1; 11 bases agree with TRBD1. This CDR3 region has 16 residues. V trimming: 2 bases; J trimming: 9 bases; junction bases outside the gene matches: 10. Per the germline V gene, CDR1 is SGHDT and CDR2 is YYEEEE. CDR3: CASSFVGTGGYSEQFF. In DNA form, the CDR3 reads TGTGCCAGCAGCTTTGTTGGGACAGGGGGTTACTCTGAGCAGTTCTTC.

This clone was seen only once. The V and J genes are TRBV11-1 and TRBJ2-3; no clear D. Trimming left V 0 bases short and J 0 bases short, with 7 bases between. The CDR3 loop spans 15 amino acids. Germline CDR1 SGHAT, CDR2 FQDESV (reference sequence). CDR3 sequence reads: CASSLADSSTDTQYF. CDR3 bases: TGTGCCAGCAGCTTAGCTGACTCTAGCACAGATACGCAGTATTTT.